These T cell receptor beta chains were read from a single sample in a study of cytomegalovirus exposure and HLA in healthy donors. Libraries were prepared by immunoSEQ multiplex PCR; TCRdb keeps only in-frame clonotypes and omits some of them. This table holds about 130,000 clones, 65% to 70% found once. The sequenced sample was PBMCs. All receptors come from a human donor in good health. Both conserved end residues are part of each CDR3. A D gene is named only where the DNA matches it firmly. A clone size is listed for some rows: how often the clone was seen (once, few, many), or a class if it is expanded.

clone_size j_call d_call v_call cdr3_nt cdr3_aa
once TRBJ2-4 - TRBV5-1 TGCGCCAGCAGCTTGGCGCCCGGGGATGGAAACATTCAGTACTTC CASSLAPGDGNIQYF
- TRBJ2-5 TRBD1 TRBV18 TGTGCCAGCTCACCGGTAGGGACAGTTACACAAGAGACCCAGTACTTC CASSPVGTVTQETQYF
- TRBJ2-7 TRBD2 TRBV10-3 TGTGCCATCAGTCCTTCGACTAGCGGGACGTACGAGCAGTACTTC CAISPSTSGTYEQYF
- TRBJ2-7 TRBD2 TRBV5-1 TGCGCCAGCAGCTGGACGGGACTAGCGGTCTTGGAGCAGTACTTC CASSWTGLAVLEQYF
- TRBJ2-6 - TRBV28 TGTGCCAGCAGTTTAACGGTTGGGGCCAACGTCCTGACTTTC CASSLTVGANVLTF
- TRBJ2-4 - TRBV6-6 TGTGCCAGCAGTCCTTGGCGGGAAACCAAAAACATTCAGTACTTC CASSPWRETKNIQYF
- TRBJ2-7 - TRBV6-5 TGTGCCAGCAGCCGGAGGGCTCCTACCTACGAGCAGTACTTC CASSRRAPTYEQYF
- TRBJ1-2 - TRBV7-9 TGTGCCAGCAGCTTAGAGCCTTATGGCTACACCTTC CASSLEPYGYTF
few TRBJ2-7 - TRBV2 TGTGCCAGCAGCCGGGTCCCAGAGGCCGCCTACGAGCAGTACTTC CASSRVPEAAYEQYF
- TRBJ2-2 - TRBV28 TGTGCCAGCAGTTTACAGAGGACACCCCTTGACACCGGGGAGCTGTTTTTT CASSLQRTPLDTGELFF
- TRBJ2-3 - TRBV9 TGTGCCAGCAGCGGGGGGGGGACAGGCGGCACAGATACGCAGTATTTT CASSGGGTGGTDTQYF
- TRBJ1-1 - TRBV18 TGTGCCAGCTCACCACGGGCAACGAACACTGAAGCTTTCTTT CASSPRATNTEAFF
- TRBJ2-7 - TRBV11-3 TGTGCCAGCAGCGCAGGGTCGAGCGAGCAGTACTTC CASSAGSSEQYF
- TRBJ2-1 TRBD2 TRBV11-2 TGTGCCAGCAGCAGACTAGCGGGAGTCCGGTACAATGAGCAGTTCTTC CASSRLAGVRYNEQFF
- TRBJ2-7 - TRBV19 TGTGCCAGTAGTAGGGGGGACGAGCAGTACTTC CASSRGDEQYF
few TRBJ2-5 TRBD1 TRBV7-6 TGTGCCAGCAGGACAGGGGGAAAAGAGACCCAGTACTTC CASRTGGKETQYF
- TRBJ2-7 - TRBV25-1 TGTGCCAGCAGGACTCCCTACGAGCAGTACTTC CASRTPYEQYF
- TRBJ2-5 - TRBV4-3 TGCGCCAGCAGCCAAGGGGTGGCTAGTAAGACCCAGTACTTC CASSQGVASKTQYF
- TRBJ1-5 - TRBV10-3 TGTGCCATCAGTGAGAGAGGAGTCCAAGGGAGCAGCACCAATCAGCCCCAGCATTTT CAISERGVQGSSTNQPQHF
- TRBJ2-3 - TRBV9 TGTGCCAGCAGCTTGACCCTACTAGGCACAGATACGCAGTATTTT CASSLTLLGTDTQYF
- TRBJ1-1 - TRBV6-6 TGTGCCAGCATCCCACATTTGAACACTGAAGCTTTCTTT CASIPHLNTEAFF
- TRBJ2-7 TRBD1 TRBV6-5 TGTGCCAGCAGTTACGAGAGGGACAGGCCCACCTACGAGCAGTACTTC CASSYERDRPTYEQYF
- TRBJ2-3 TRBD2 TRBV7-9 TGTGCCAGCAGCCCACCCGGGGGGGACTTTCGCACAGATACGCAGTATTTT CASSPPGGDFRTDTQYF
- TRBJ2-1 TRBD2 TRBV19 TGTGCCAGTAGCGCTTGGGAGGGCCGTTCTGAGCAGTTCTTC CASSAWEGRSEQFF
- TRBJ2-7 - TRBV11-2 TGTGCCAGCAGCACCGGACAGGCGGGGGAGCAGTACTTC CASSTGQAGEQYF
few TRBJ2-7 TRBD2 TRBV27 TGTGCCAGCAGCCCTACCGGCAGCGGGAGTGCCGGGGAGCAGTACTTC CASSPTGSGSAGEQYF
- TRBJ2-3 TRBD2 TRBV4-3 TGCGCCAGCAGCCGAACTAGCGGTAGCACAGATACGCAGTATTTT CASSRTSGSTDTQYF
- TRBJ2-7 TRBD1 TRBV10-3 TGTGCCATCAGTGGGGGGACAGGTCGCTACGAGCAGTACTTC CAISGGTGRYEQYF
- TRBJ2-4 - TRBV7-9 TGTGCCAGCAGCCCTACAGCGGACATTCAGTACTTC CASSPTADIQYF
- TRBJ2-7 TRBD2 TRBV19 TGTGCCAGTACCGGCGGAGCGGGGATCTCCTACGAGCAGTACTTC CASTGGAGISYEQYF
- TRBJ2-3 TRBD2 TRBV2 TGTGCCAGCACAACTAGCGGCGCTGATACGCAGTATTTT CASTTSGADTQYF